A selection of T cell receptor beta chains follows, all from one sample in a study of control samples from healthy donors and cancer patients. Using immunoSEQ multiplex PCR, the repertoire was profiled, and TCRdb retains in-frame clones only, with some absent. This table holds 150,000 to 200,000 clones, approximately 90% found once. The source material was blood. The receptors derive from a man under 40 in good health. Both conserved end residues are part of each CDR3. D genes are given only for firm matches. Not all rows give a size; the values are once, few, many and, for expanded clones, a class.

length	size	V	D	J	CDR3	DNA
14	.	TRBV24-1	TRBD2	TRBJ2-1	CATSDPSGYNEQFF	TGTGCCACCAGTGACCCTAGCGGCTACAATGAGCAGTTCTTC
14	.	TRBV7-8	.	TRBJ1-6	CASSIQGNNSPLHF	TGTGCCAGCAGCATACAAGGGAATAATTCACCCCTCCACTTT
16	.	TRBV7-6	.	TRBJ2-2	CASSFFIRDSGPELFF	TGTGCCAGCAGCTTTTTTATTCGGGATTCAGGTCCGGAGCTGTTTTTT
14	.	TRBV5-1	TRBD1	TRBJ2-7	CASSPPGQGQEQYF	TGCGCCAGCAGCCCACCGGGACAGGGGCAAGAGCAGTACTTC
14	.	TRBV19	.	TRBJ1-4	CASSIRTAGEKLFF	TGTGCCAGTAGTATTAGGACGGCGGGTGAAAAACTGTTTTTT
20	.	TRBV4-2	.	TRBJ2-2	CASSQDPFAPSSLRTGELFF	TGTGCCAGCAGCCAAGACCCGTTTGCTCCTAGCTCCCTAAGGACCGGGGAGCTGTTTTTT
14	once	TRBV11-1	.	TRBJ1-4	CASSDRWTNEKLFF	TGTGCCAGCAGCGACAGGTGGACTAATGAAAAACTGTTTTTT
15	few	TRBV9	TRBD1	TRBJ1-1	CASSGQGASSSEAFF	TGTGCCAGCAGTGGACAGGGGGCGTCGTCGTCGGAAGCTTTCTTT
13	.	TRBV2	.	TRBJ2-1	CASTPSTYNEQFF	TGTGCCAGCACACCGTCAACCTACAATGAGCAGTTCTTC
16	.	TRBV7-9	.	TRBJ1-6	CASSAQTTSYNSPLHF	TGTGCCAGCAGCGCACAAACCACCTCCTATAATTCACCCCTCCACTTT
13	.	TRBV7-9	.	TRBJ2-7	CASSPLAGWEQYF	TGTGCCAGCAGCCCTCTCGCCGGCTGGGAGCAGTACTTC
15	.	TRBV7-9	.	TRBJ2-5	CASSLADDWQETQYF	TGTGCCAGCAGCTTGGCCGACGACTGGCAAGAGACCCAGTACTTC
14	.	TRBV5-8	.	TRBJ2-1	CASSPGGLASEQFF	TGTGCCAGCAGCCCCGGGGGTTTAGCGTCTGAGCAGTTCTTC
15	.	TRBV27	TRBD1	TRBJ1-4	CASSLTLPGDRGLFF	TGTGCCAGCAGTTTAACCCTCCCCGGTGACAGGGGGCTGTTTTTT
14	.	TRBV12-5	TRBD2	TRBJ2-1	CASGLGGGDNEQFF	TGTGCTAGTGGTTTGGGCGGGGGGGACAATGAGCAGTTCTTC
13	.	TRBV10-3	TRBD2	TRBJ2-1	CASGGAGLNEQFF	TGTGCCTCCGGTGGAGCGGGACTAAATGAGCAGTTCTTC
15	few	TRBV5-6	.	TRBJ1-4	CASSTRRATNEKLFF	TGTGCCAGCAGCACAAGGAGGGCGACTAATGAAAAACTGTTTTTT
13	.	TRBV7-3	TRBD2	TRBJ2-7	CAALGREYHEQYF	TGTGCCGCCTTAGGGCGGGAGTACCACGAGCAGTACTTC
16	.	TRBV15	.	TRBJ1-1	CATSRDWEGIRTEAFF	TGTGCCACCAGCAGAGATTGGGAGGGGATTCGCACTGAAGCTTTCTTT
12	.	TRBV12-1	.	TRBJ1-1	CATARGSGEAFF	TGTGCCACCGCCCGAGGGAGTGGTGAAGCTTTCTTT
17	.	TRBV4-2	.	TRBJ1-2	CASSQDRGGIGDYGYTF	TGTGCCAGCAGCCAAGATCGAGGCGGAATTGGAGACTATGGCTACACCTTC
14	.	TRBV18	.	TRBJ1-2	CASSLLDPLGGYTF	TGTGCCAGCTCACTTCTCGACCCTCTGGGTGGCTACACCTTC
16	.	TRBV9	.	TRBJ2-5	CASSVAEGRGQETQYF	TGTGCCAGCAGCGTAGCTGAGGGGAGGGGGCAAGAGACCCAGTACTTC